The clone carrying this T cell receptor (beta chain) was found a few times. Its target is not known. The data are from a study of blood T cells in healthy people across ages. A J-beta primer mix and a sample-barcoded 5' primer were used in a second PCR of about 7 to 12 cycles. Each CDR3 protein gets one entry after TCRdb re-called the 5' RACE reads with MiXCR. Among some 1.4 million distinct CDR3 sequences, 35% to 45% were seen once, and the ten largest hold approximately 7.9%. Findings and caveats of the study: Significant beta diversity loss was already apparent by age approximately 38, declining roughly linearly.

V was clipped by 4 bases and J by 4 bases, with 26 bases between them. The CDR3 contains 19 residues. Germline CDR1 and CDR2: MNHEY and SVGEGT. This receptor was identified in a woman between 18 and 30 years old in good health. Sequencing was performed on blood. The V and J genes are TRBV6-2 or TRBV6-3 and TRBJ2-1; D possibly corresponds to TRBD2 (8 bases). The CDR3, as DNA: TGTGCCAGCAGTTCCCGAACGGACAGGCGGGGGGCTTTTTACAATGAGCAGTTCTTC. Translating it yields CASSSRTDRRGAFYNEQFF.